The rows below give T cell receptor beta chains drawn from one sample of a study of blood T cell repertoires in COVID-19. Clones were read by immunoSEQ multiplex PCR, and TCRdb kept only the in-frame ones, dropping some. This sample has under 200,000 clones, with 80% to 90% found just once. The specimen sequenced was peripheral blood. These receptors were collected from a woman older than 75 with COVID-19, enrolled during active disease. Both conserved end residues are part of each CDR3. The D gene is left open where the match is weak. The size field is filled for only some rows; it gives once, few, many or a size class.

j_gene,abundance,d_gene,v_gene,CDR3aa,CDR3nt
TRBJ1-1,NA,NA,TRBV24-1,CATSDPNTGNTEAFF,TGTGCCACCAGTGACCCGAACACAGGGAACACTGAAGCTTTCTTT
TRBJ2-1,NA,TRBD2,TRBV5-1,CASSLALTSGYNEQFF,TGCGCCAGCAGCTTGGCCCTCACTAGCGGGTACAATGAGCAGTTCTTC
TRBJ2-2,few,TRBD2,TRBV2,CASRDSGGIGELFF,TGTGCCAGCAGGGATTCGGGGGGAATCGGGGAGCTGTTTTTT
TRBJ2-3,NA,TRBD2,TRBV11-3,CASSTTSSDTQYF,TGTGCCAGCAGCACGACTAGCTCCGATACGCAGTATTTT
TRBJ2-1,NA,TRBD2,TRBV5-1,CASSLLTSGPINEQFF,TGCGCCAGCAGCCTTCTCACTAGCGGTCCTATCAATGAGCAGTTCTTC
TRBJ1-2,NA,NA,TRBV30,CAWLITAGLPYGYTF,TGTGCCTGGCTTATCACCGCAGGTCTTCCCTATGGCTACACCTTC
TRBJ2-7,NA,NA,TRBV7-6,CASSFGAARAYEQYF,TGTGCCAGCAGCTTCGGAGCGGCTAGGGCGTACGAGCAGTACTTC
TRBJ2-2,NA,NA,TRBV6-2/TRBV6-3,CASSYLQGPGELFF,TGTGCCAGCAGTTACCTTCAGGGGCCCGGGGAGCTGTTTTTT
TRBJ2-3,NA,NA,TRBV18,CASSPTLSDTQYF,TGTGCCAGCTCACCAACACTATCCGATACGCAGTATTTT
TRBJ2-7,NA,TRBD2,TRBV10-2,CASSERLGLAELLSNSF,TGCGCCAGCAGTGAGAGGCTTGGTCTAGCGGAACTCCTCTCGAATAGCTTC
TRBJ1-3,few,NA,TRBV2,CASSERGNTIYF,TGTGCCAGCAGTGAACGGGGAAACACCATATATTTT
TRBJ2-2,NA,TRBD2,TRBV6-4,CASSALAGNTGELFF,TGTGCCAGCAGTGCACTAGCGGGGAACACCGGGGAGCTGTTTTTT
TRBJ1-2,NA,TRBD1,TRBV28,CASSFGGQGNYGYTF,TGTGCCAGCAGTTTCGGAGGACAGGGTAACTATGGCTACACCTTC
TRBJ2-3,few,TRBD2,TRBV7-9,CASSLSPAGGSTDTQYF,TGTGCCAGCAGCCTCTCTCCGGCGGGAGGGAGCACAGATACGCAGTATTTT
TRBJ2-3,NA,TRBD2,TRBV6-2/TRBV6-3,CASSYGAGRGGQYTQYF,TGTGCCAGCAGTTACGGCGCTGGGCGGGGGGGCCAGTATACGCAGTATTTT
TRBJ1-1,NA,NA,TRBV6-5,CASSSRTEEAFF,TGTGCCAGCAGTTCGCGGACAGAAGAAGCTTTCTTT
TRBJ1-2,NA,NA,TRBV19,CASSPNTGNGYTF,TGTGCCAGTAGTCCCAACACAGGGAATGGCTACACCTTC
TRBJ2-5,NA,TRBD1,TRBV3-1/TRBV3-2,CASNNRGETQYF,TGTGCCAGCAATAACAGGGGGGAGACCCAGTACTTC
TRBJ1-4,NA,NA,TRBV27,CASSSPLNEKLFF,TGTGCCAGCAGTTCCCCCCTTAATGAAAAACTGTTTTTT
TRBJ2-4,NA,NA,TRBV7-9,CASSGLAKNIQYF,TGTGCCAGCAGCGGACTAGCCAAAAACATTCAGTACTTC
TRBJ2-1,once,NA,TRBV12-3/TRBV12-4,CASSLLNEQFF,TGTGCCAGCAGTTTATTAAATGAGCAGTTCTTC
TRBJ2-3,NA,NA,TRBV6-2/TRBV6-3,CASSGSPPHDTQYF,TGTGCCAGCAGCGGCTCCCCACCCCACGATACGCAGTATTTT
TRBJ1-1,NA,NA,TRBV21-1,CASSRRDRFLNTEAFF,TGTGCCAGCAGCCGCCGGGACAGGTTCCTGAACACTGAAGCTTTCTTT
TRBJ2-1,few,TRBD1,TRBV30,CAWSRQGVEFF,TGTGCCTGGAGTCGACAGGGGGTCGAGTTCTTC